This T cell receptor beta chain was sequenced in a study of cytotoxic CD8 clonotypes in ibrutinib-treated CLL (dated by TCRdb to about 2021). About the study as a whole: The cohort included some 14 treatment-naive and 11 relapsed/refractory patients; 17 were IGHV unmutated. Responses were partial in roughly 25 patients and complete in 2; after median around 72 months follow-up, 14 stayed in remission and approximately twelve progressed. The response samples were drawn at a median of approximately 11 months into treatment, with a range of about 6 to 40 months. On average, each sample yielded hundreds of thousands of productive templates and under 95,000 productive rearrangements. Longitudinal samples were obtainable from about 30% of the roughly 86 participants in the trial. Cryopreserved peripheral blood mononuclear cells were collected before treatment, at response, and at either disease progression or sustained remission. Every sample from remission and from progressive disease was obtained while the patients were still on ibrutinib.

The sample's time point, from its label and the paper: progressive disease on ibrutinib. For TCR beta library preparation, roughly 2 micrograms of genomic DNA were isolated from cryopreserved PBMCs. Longitudinal blood samples from CLL patients receiving ibrutinib monotherapy were subjected to high-throughput TCR beta sequencing. Patients were enrolled in a phase 2 open-label single-center ibrutinib monotherapy trial. On a MiSeq, deep resolution sequencing aimed for a depth between 1 in 1 million and 1 in 200,000 T cells, with each clonotype covered about 9.2x on average. The immunoSEQ hsTCRB Kit was used to generate TCR beta libraries. In the original analysis: The data were analyzed with ImmunoSEQ Analyzer and ImmunoSEQ Data Assistant, and V, D and J gene assignments followed IMGT definitions. Clonality, which ranges from 0 to 1, was calculated as one minus the normalized Shannon entropy of productive rearrangement frequencies. Only overrepresented clonotypes making up at least 0.05% of each patient's repertoire were included in the public clonotype analysis. Repertoires from approximately 13 age-matched healthy donors in immuneACCESS were used as clonality controls. What TCRdb holds here is the immuneACCESS table cut down to in-frame rearrangements. Part of the clones is not present; checked against another copy, under half of the missing clones reflect an unresolved V gene, and the others are unexplained. D and trimming were read from the DNA, whereas the V and J calls and clone size are those reported in that table. This sample lists just over 35,000 clones; 71% were detected once. Clones ranked in the top ten supply around 17% of the sample.

The paper's findings and limits, for the study overall: Public clonotypes were found to be uncommon and were observed to contract or remain stable during treatment; the increase in clonality was shown to reflect expansion of private clonotypes at ibrutinib response. Clonality increased at ibrutinib response, stayed stable in sustained remission, and fell back toward baseline at progression. Sampling times were not matched between patients in sustained remission and patients whose disease was progressing, and lymph node repertoires were not examined. Baseline clonality was found to be higher than that of age-matched healthy donors and was strongly correlated with circulating CD8+ T-cell counts.

A word on this clone: Its antigen has not been determined. Per-base quality was not reported, and no clone a single base away is much larger than it.

The clonotype was recovered from a human donor with chronic lymphocytic leukemia. This sample comprised PBMCs, obtained at disease progression, from a patient treated with ibrutinib.

The CDR3 amino acid sequence is: CASSLDRGTGELFF. Here is the DNA: TGTGCCAGCAGCTTGGACAGGGGCACCGGGGAGCTGTTTTTT. Recombination connected TRBV5-4 to TRBJ2-2, with TRBD1 identical over 7 junction bases. Via the germline V gene (reference sequence), CDR1 is SGHNT and CDR2 YYREEE. V ends up 0 bases short and J 4 bases short, with an unmatched junction base count of 0. The CDR3 measures 14 amino acids from cysteine to phenylalanine. The retained sequence is limited to the CDR3, 42 bases, with the frame set at the first base.